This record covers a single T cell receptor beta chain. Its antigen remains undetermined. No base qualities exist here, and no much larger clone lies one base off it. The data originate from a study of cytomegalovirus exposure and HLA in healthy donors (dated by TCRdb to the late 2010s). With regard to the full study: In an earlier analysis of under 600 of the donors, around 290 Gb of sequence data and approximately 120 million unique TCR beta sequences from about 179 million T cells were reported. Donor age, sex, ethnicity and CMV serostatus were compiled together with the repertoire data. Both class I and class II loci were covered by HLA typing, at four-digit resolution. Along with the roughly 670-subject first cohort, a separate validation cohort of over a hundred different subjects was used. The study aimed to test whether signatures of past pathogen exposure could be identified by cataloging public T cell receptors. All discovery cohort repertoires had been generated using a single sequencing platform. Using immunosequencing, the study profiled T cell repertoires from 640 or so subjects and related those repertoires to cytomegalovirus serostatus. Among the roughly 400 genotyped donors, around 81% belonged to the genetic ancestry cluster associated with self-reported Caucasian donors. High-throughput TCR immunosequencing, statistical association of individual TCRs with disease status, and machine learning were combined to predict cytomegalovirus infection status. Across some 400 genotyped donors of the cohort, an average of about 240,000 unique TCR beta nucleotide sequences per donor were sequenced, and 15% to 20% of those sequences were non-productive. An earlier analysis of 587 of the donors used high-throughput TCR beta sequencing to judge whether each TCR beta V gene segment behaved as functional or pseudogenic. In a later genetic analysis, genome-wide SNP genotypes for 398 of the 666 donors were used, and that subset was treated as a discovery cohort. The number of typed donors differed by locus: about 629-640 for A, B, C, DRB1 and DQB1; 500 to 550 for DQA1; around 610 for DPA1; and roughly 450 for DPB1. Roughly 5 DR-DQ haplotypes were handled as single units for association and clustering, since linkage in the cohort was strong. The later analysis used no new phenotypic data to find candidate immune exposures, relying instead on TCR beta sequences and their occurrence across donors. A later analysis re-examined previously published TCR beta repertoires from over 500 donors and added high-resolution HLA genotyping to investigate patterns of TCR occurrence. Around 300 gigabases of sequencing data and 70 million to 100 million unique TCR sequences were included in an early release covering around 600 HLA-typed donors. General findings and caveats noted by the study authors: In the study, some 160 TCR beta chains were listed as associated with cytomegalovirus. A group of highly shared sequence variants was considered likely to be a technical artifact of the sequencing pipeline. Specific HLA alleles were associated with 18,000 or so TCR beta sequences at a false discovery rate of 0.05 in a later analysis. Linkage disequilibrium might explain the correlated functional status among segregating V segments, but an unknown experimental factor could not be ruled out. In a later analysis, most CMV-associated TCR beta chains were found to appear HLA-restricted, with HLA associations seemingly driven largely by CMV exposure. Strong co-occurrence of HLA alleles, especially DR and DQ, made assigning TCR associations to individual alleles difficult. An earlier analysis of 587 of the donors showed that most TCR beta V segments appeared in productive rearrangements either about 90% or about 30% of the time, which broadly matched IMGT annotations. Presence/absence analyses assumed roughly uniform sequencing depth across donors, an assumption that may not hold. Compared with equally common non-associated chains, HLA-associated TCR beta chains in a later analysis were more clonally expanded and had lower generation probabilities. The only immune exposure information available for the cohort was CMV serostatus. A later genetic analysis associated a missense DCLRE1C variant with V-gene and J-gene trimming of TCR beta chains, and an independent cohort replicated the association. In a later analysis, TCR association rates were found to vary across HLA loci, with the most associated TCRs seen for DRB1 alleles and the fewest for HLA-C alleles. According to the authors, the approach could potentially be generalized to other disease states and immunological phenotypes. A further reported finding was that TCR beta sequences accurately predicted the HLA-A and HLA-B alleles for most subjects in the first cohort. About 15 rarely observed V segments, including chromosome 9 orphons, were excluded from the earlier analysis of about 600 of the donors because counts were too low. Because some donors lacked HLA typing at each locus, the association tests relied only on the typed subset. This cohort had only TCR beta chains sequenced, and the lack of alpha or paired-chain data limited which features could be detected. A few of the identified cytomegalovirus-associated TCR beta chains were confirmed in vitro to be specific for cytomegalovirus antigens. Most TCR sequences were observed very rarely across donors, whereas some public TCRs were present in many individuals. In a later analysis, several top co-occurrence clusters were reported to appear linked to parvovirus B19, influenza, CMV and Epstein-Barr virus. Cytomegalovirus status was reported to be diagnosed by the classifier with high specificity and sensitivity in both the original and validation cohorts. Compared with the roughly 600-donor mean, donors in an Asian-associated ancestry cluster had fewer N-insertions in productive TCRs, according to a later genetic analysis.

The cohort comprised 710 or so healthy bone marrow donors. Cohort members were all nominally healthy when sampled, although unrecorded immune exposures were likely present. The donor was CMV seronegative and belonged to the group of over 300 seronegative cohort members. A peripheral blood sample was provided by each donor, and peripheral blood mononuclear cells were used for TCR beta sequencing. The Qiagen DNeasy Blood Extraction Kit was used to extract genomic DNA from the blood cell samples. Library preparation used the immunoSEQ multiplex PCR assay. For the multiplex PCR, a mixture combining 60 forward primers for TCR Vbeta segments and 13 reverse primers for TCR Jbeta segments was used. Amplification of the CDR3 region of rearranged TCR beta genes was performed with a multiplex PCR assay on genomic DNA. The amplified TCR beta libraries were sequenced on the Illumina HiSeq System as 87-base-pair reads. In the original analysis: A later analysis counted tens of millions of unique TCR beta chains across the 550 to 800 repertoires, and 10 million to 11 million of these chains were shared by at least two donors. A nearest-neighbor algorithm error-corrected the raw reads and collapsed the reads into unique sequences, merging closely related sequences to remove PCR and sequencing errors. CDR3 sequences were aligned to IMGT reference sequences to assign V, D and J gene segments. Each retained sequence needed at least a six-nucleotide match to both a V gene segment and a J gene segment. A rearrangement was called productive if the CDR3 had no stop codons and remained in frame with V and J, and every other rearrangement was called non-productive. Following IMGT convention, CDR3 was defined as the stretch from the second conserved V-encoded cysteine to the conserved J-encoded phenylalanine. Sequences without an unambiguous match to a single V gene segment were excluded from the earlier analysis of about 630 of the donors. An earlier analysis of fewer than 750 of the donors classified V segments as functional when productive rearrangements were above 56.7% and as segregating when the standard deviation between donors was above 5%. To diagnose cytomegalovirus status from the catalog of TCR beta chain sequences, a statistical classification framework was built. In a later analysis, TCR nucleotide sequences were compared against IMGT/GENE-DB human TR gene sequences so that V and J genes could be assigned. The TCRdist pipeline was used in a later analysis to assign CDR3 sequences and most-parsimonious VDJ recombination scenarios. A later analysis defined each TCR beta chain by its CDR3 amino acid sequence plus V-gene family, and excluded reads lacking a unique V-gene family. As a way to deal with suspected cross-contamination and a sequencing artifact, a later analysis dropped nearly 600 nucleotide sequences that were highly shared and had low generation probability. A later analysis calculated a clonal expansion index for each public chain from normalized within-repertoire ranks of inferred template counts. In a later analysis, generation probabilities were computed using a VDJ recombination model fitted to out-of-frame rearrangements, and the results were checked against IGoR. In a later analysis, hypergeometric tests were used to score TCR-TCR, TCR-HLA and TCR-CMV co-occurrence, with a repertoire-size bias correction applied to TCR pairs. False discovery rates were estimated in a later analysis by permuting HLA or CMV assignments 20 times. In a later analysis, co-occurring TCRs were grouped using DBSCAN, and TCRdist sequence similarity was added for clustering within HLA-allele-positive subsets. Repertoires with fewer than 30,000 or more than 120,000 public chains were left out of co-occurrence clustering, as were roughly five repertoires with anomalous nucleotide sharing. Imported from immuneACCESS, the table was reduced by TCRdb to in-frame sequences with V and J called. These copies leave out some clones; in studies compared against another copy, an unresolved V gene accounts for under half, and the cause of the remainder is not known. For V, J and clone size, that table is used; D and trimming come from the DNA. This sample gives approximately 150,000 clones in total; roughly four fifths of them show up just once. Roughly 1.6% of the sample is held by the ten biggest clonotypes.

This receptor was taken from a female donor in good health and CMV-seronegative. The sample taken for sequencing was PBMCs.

DNA sequence: TGTGCCAGCAGCACCAGTGGAAACACCATATATTTT. Translated, this gives CASSTSGNTIYF. The chain is encoded by TRBV14 joined to TRBJ1-3, with no confidently assigned D gene. Taken from the germline V gene, the CDR1 and CDR2 loops are SGHDN and FVKESK. Deletion took 5 bases off V and 3 bases off J, with a span of 5 bases between the germline ends. The CDR3 sequence holds 12 residues, the cysteine and phenylalanine included. Only CDR3 DNA remains: 36 bases, in frame from the first base.